The T cell receptor (beta chain) described here comes from a study of cytomegalovirus exposure and HLA in healthy donors. Notes on the study in general: The availability of immune exposure information extended only to CMV serostatus. The authors reported that TCR beta sequences could predict HLA-A and HLA-B alleles. These predictions were accurate for most subjects in the first cohort.

As for this clone: What it recognizes is unknown.

Trimming cost V 2 bases and J 6 bases, with 10 bases left between them. Germline CDR1 KGHSH, CDR2 LQKENI. The length of the CDR3 is 13 residues. This PCR relied on a set of 60 Vbeta primers and 13 Jbeta primers. The repertoire was sequenced with immunoSEQ multiplex PCR; TCRdb's copy has only in-frame clones and lacks some. The sample lists around 150,000 clones, roughly three quarters seen once, with over 2% in the top ten. The sample comprised PBMCs. The source of this sequence is a young man in good health and CMV-seronegative. The chain has TRBV18 and TRBJ1-2; D unresolved. The CDR3 here is CASSPLGLDGYTF. DNA for the CDR3: TGTGCCAGCTCACCATTGGGTCTAGATGGCTACACCTTC.